What follows describes a single T cell receptor (beta chain). The V gene's germline CDR1 is MGHRA and CDR2 YSYEKL. V was shortened by 0 bases and J by 0 bases, with 5 bases between the two germline ends. The CDR3 runs 14 residues. Sequencing was performed with immunoSEQ multiplex PCR; in TCRdb, only in-frame clones are kept and a portion is missing. This sample carries around 34,000 clones, approximately 90% of them seen once, and the ten largest clones take about 10%. This entry comes from a study of T cell changes during pregnancy in multiple sclerosis. The sample was CD8+ T cells from peripheral blood mononuclear cells, taken before pregnancy. The TCR comes from a female donor with multiple sclerosis, enrolled in a pregnancy study. The rearrangement uses TRBV4-1 and TRBJ2-5; no clear D. The CDR3 nucleotides read TGCGCCAGCAGCCAAGACGGTAACCAAGAGACCCAGTACTTC. Translating gives CASSQDGNQETQYF.